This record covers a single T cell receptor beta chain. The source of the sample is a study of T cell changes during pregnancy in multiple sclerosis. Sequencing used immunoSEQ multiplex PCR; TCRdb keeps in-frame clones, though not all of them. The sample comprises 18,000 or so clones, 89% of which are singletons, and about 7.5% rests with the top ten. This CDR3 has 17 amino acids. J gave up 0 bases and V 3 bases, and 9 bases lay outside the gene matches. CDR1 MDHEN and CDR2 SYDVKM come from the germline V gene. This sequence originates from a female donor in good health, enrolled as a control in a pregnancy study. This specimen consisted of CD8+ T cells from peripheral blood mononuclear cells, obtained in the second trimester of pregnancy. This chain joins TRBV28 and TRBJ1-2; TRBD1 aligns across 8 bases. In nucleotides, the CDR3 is TGTGCCAGCAGTTTCGATGCGACAGGGGCGTCTAACTATGGCTACACCTTC. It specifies CASSFDATGASNYGYTF.